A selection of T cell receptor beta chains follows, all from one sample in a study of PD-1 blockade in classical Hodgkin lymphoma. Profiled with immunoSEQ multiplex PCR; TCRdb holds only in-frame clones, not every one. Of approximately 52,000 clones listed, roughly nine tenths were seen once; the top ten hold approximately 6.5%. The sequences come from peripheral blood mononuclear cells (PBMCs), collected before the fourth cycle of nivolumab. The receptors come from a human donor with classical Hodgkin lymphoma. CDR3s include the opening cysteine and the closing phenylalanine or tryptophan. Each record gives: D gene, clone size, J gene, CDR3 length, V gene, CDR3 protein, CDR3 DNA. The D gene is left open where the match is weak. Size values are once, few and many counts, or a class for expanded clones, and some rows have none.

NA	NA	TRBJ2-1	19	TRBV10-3	CAIIPWGAVEGSSYNEQFF	TGTGCCATCATACCTTGGGGAGCGGTAGAGGGGTCCTCCTACAATGAGCAGTTCTTC
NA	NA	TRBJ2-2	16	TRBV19	CASSMLQGRDTGELFF	TGTGCCAGTAGTATGCTGCAGGGGCGGGACACCGGGGAGCTGTTTTTT
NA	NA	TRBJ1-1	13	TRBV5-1	CASSSTTNTEAFF	TGCGCCAGCAGCTCGACTACGAACACTGAAGCTTTCTTT
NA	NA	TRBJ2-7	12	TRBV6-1	CATQTDYYEQYF	TGTGCCACCCAGACAGACTACTACGAGCAGTACTTC
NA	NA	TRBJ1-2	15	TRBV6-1	CASSEGVRGAYGYTF	TGTGCCAGCAGTGAAGGTGTGAGGGGGGCCTATGGCTACACCTTC
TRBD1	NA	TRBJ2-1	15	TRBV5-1	CASSPPGQGADEQFF	TGCGCCAGCAGCCCGCCGGGACAGGGGGCTGACGAGCAGTTCTTC
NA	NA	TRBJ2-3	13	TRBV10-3	CAIMTGDTDTQYF	TGTGCCATCATGACCGGGGACACAGATACGCAGTATTTT
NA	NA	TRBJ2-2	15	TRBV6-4	CASSDGGLGYGELFF	TGTGCCAGCAGTGACGGGGGCCTGGGATACGGGGAGCTGTTTTTT
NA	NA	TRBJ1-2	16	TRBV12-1	CASSPRPGGTNYGYTF	TGTGCCAGCAGCCCCCGGCCCGGGGGTACTAACTATGGCTACACCTTC
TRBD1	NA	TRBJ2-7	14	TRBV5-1	CASSYRGSTYEQYF	TGCGCCAGCAGCTACAGGGGGAGCACCTACGAGCAGTACTTC
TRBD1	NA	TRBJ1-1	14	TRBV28	CASRRDRGLTEAFF	TGTGCCAGCAGACGGGACAGGGGGCTCACTGAAGCTTTCTTT
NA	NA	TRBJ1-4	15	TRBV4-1	CASSQDEALGEKLFF	TGCGCCAGCAGCCAAGATGAAGCTCTGGGGGAAAAACTGTTTTTT
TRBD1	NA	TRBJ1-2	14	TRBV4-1	CASSLNDRDHGYTF	TGCGCCAGCAGCCTCAATGACAGGGACCATGGCTACACCTTC
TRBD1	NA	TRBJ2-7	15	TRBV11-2	CASSLNRDRGHEQYF	TGTGCCAGCAGCTTGAACCGGGACAGGGGACACGAGCAGTACTTC
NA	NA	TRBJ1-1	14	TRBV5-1	CASSLADSRLEAFF	TGCGCCAGCAGCTTGGCAGACTCCCGGTTGGAAGCTTTCTTT
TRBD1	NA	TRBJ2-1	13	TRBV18	CASSPTGGNEQFF	TGTGCCAGCTCTCCCACAGGGGGCAATGAGCAGTTCTTC
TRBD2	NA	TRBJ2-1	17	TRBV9	CASSVGLAGGRYNEQFF	TGTGCCAGCAGCGTAGGGCTAGCGGGGGGACGATACAATGAGCAGTTCTTC
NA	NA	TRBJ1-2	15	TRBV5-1	CASSLAGQGLRGYTF	TGCGCCAGCAGCTTGGCCGGCCAGGGCCTAAGGGGCTACACCTTC
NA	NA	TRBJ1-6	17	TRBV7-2	CASSSPRGAGEGAPLHF	TGTGCCAGCAGCTCCCCCCGGGGTGCGGGAGAAGGAGCACCCCTCCACTTT
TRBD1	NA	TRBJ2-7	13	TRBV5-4	CASSLDRGYEQYF	TGTGCCAGCAGCTTGGACAGGGGCTACGAGCAGTACTTC
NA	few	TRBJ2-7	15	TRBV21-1	CASSKGAGGLSEQYF	TGTGCCAGCAGCAAAGGGGCGGGAGGGCTTAGCGAGCAGTACTTC
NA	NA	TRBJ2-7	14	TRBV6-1	CASRGTAVNYEQYF	TGTGCCAGCAGAGGGACGGCGGTGAACTACGAGCAGTACTTC
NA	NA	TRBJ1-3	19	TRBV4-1	CASGILGTIITSSGNTIYF	TGCGCCAGCGGAATCCTAGGGACAATAATCACCTCCTCTGGAAACACCATATATTTT
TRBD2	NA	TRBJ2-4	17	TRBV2	CASSVTSGGGAKNIQYF	TGTGCCAGCAGTGTGACTAGCGGGGGTGGGGCCAAAAACATTCAGTACTTC
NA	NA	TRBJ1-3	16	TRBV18	CASSPVSGNGGNTIYF	TGTGCCAGCTCACCCGTCTCTGGGAACGGTGGAAACACCATATATTTT
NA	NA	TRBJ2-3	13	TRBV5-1	CASSFPGTDTQYF	TGCGCCAGCAGTTTTCCCGGCACAGATACGCAGTATTTT
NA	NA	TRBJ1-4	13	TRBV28	CASSFTGIEKLFF	TGTGCCAGCAGTTTCACAGGGATTGAAAAACTGTTTTTT
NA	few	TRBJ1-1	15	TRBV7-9	CASSLQGTVNTEAFF	TGTGCCAGCAGCTTACAAGGGACGGTGAACACTGAAGCTTTCTTT
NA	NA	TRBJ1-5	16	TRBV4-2	CASSQDGQGWDQPQHF	TGTGCCAGCAGCCAAGATGGGCAGGGATGGGATCAGCCCCAGCATTTT
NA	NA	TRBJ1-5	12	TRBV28	CASTSSPQPQHF	TGTGCCAGCACCTCTTCCCCACAGCCCCAGCATTTT
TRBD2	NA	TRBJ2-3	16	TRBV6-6	CASIPTSGVGGDTQYF	TGTGCCAGCATCCCGACTAGCGGAGTGGGGGGAGATACGCAGTATTTT
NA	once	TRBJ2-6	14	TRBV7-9	CASSFGVGANVLTF	TGTGCCAGCAGCTTCGGAGTAGGGGCCAACGTCCTGACTTTC
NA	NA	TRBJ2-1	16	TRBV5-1	CASSLGGLRTNNEQFF	TGCGCCAGCAGCTTGGGGGGGCTACGGACAAACAATGAGCAGTTCTTC
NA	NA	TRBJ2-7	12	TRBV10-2	CASSSSGYEQYF	TGCGCCAGCAGTTCCAGCGGCTACGAGCAGTACTTC
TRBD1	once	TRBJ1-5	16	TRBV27	CASSSIGTGSNQPQHF	TGTGCCAGCAGTTCCATCGGGACAGGGAGCAATCAGCCCCAGCATTTT
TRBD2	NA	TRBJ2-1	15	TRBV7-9	CASSRRGGPLDEQFF	TGTGCCAGCAGCCGTCGGGGGGGACCCCTCGATGAGCAGTTCTTC
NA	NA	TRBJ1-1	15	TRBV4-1	CASSQDILIWAEAFF	TGCGCCAGCAGCCAAGACATCTTGATTTGGGCTGAAGCTTTCTTT
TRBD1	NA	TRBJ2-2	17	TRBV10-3	CAISAQGGQGGTGELFF	TGTGCCATCAGTGCCCAGGGGGGACAGGGGGGAACCGGGGAGCTGTTTTTT
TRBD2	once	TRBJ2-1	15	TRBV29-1	CSVDRTSGRVNEQFF	TGCAGCGTTGATCGGACTAGCGGGAGAGTCAATGAGCAGTTCTTC
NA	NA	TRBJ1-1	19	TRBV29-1	CSVVKRSGGGGLMNTEAFF	TGCAGCGTTGTAAAACGGAGCGGGGGCGGGGGGCTCATGAACACTGAAGCTTTCTTT
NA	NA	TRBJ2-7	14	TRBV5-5	CASSLGRGPYEQYF	TGTGCCAGCAGTTTGGGGCGAGGGCCCTACGAGCAGTACTTC
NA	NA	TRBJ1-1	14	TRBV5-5	CASTIGGASTEAFF	TGTGCCAGCACCATCGGGGGGGCTAGCACTGAAGCTTTCTTT
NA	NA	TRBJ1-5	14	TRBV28	CASRDSLSNQPQHF	TGTGCCAGCAGGGACAGTTTAAGCAATCAGCCCCAGCATTTT
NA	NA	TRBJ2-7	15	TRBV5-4	CASSPGGVSSYEQYF	TGTGCCAGCAGCCCTGGAGGGGTAAGCTCCTACGAGCAGTACTTC
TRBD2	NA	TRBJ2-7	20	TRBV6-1	CASSEALGQERLAGVHEQYF	TGTGCCAGCAGTGAAGCGCTCGGACAGGAACGACTAGCGGGAGTACACGAGCAGTACTTC
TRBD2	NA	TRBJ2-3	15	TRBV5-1	CASRIGSGRTDTQYF	TGCGCCAGCCGCATAGGTAGCGGGAGAACAGATACGCAGTATTTT
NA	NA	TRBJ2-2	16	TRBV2	CASSHVDSANTGELFF	TGTGCCAGCAGTCATGTAGATTCAGCGAACACCGGGGAGCTGTTTTTT
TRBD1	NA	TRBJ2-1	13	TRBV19	CASSKLGGGEQFF	TGTGCCAGTAGTAAGCTAGGGGGCGGTGAGCAGTTCTTC
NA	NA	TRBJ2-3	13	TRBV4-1	CASSQALPGRKYF	TGCGCCAGCAGCCAAGCGTTACCGGGACGTAAGTATTTT
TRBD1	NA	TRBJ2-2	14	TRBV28	CASSPRQGAGELFF	TGTGCCAGCAGTCCGCGACAGGGTGCCGGGGAGCTGTTTTTT
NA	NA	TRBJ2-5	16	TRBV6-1	CASSGGLAVGGETQYF	TGTGCCAGCAGTGGGGGGCTAGCGGTAGGAGGAGAGACCCAGTACTTC
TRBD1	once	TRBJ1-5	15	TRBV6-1	CASREGQKFNQPQHF	TGTGCCAGCAGAGAGGGACAGAAATTCAATCAGCCCCAGCATTTT
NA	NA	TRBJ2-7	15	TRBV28	CASSLFSPAAYEQYF	TGTGCCAGCAGTTTATTCTCCCCCGCGGCCTACGAGCAGTACTTC